These T cell receptor beta chains were read from a single sample in a study of CD8 T cells in ankylosing spondylitis. TCRdb itself ran the 5' RACE reads through MiXCR, one entry per CDR3 protein. The repertoire holds 85,000 to 100,000 distinct CDR3 sequences, just under 9% seen once, with 4.5% to 5.5% in the top ten. Sequencing input: blood, either unsorted or a sorted T cell fraction (not recorded which). These receptors originate from a male donor with ankylosing spondylitis or in good health (not recorded which). Each CDR3 is given with its conserved first and last residue. Fields, in order: J gene, V gene, D gene, clone size, CDR3 protein, CDR3 DNA. A D gene is named only where the DNA matches it firmly. Clone sizes are shown as once, few, many, or a class for an expanded clone.

TRBJ2-3 | TRBV3-1 | NA | many | CASSPRVMDTQYF | TGTGCCAGCAGTCCAAGGGTCATGGATACGCAGTATTTT
TRBJ2-5 | TRBV7-9 | NA | few | CASSLALETQYF | TGTGCCAGCAGCTTAGCCTTAGAGACCCAGTACTTC
TRBJ2-1 | TRBV10-3 | NA | many | CAISEGPPSNEQFF | TGTGCCATCAGTGAAGGCCCGCCCTCAAATGAGCAGTTCTTC
TRBJ2-1 | TRBV9 | TRBD2 | many | CASSVGISGETYNEQFF | TGTGCCAGCAGCGTCGGGATTAGCGGGGAGACTTACAATGAGCAGTTCTTC
TRBJ2-5 | TRBV28 | TRBD2 | many | CASSTPLPTSGGYQETQYF | TGTGCCAGCAGTACCCCCCTCCCGACTAGCGGGGGGTACCAAGAGACCCAGTACTTC
TRBJ1-4 | TRBV27 | NA | many | CASSLTGRANEKLFF | TGTGCCAGCAGTTTAACAGGGAGGGCTAATGAAAAACTGTTTTTT
TRBJ1-5 | TRBV12-3/TRBV12-4 | NA | many | CASSRDQGQPQHF | TGTGCCAGCAGTCGCGATCAAGGCCAGCCCCAGCATTTT
TRBJ2-7 | TRBV11-2 | TRBD1 | many | CASSLESVLGTGDEQYF | TGTGCCAGCAGCTTAGAATCTGTTCTAGGGACAGGGGACGAGCAGTACTTC
TRBJ2-5 | TRBV24-1 | TRBD2 | many | CATSQAGGLETQYF | TGTGCCACCAGCCAAGCGGGGGGCTTGGAGACCCAGTACTTC
TRBJ1-1 | TRBV20-1 | NA | many | CSASRVTEAFF | TGCAGTGCTAGTCGGGTTACTGAAGCTTTCTTT
TRBJ2-2 | TRBV7-6 | NA | many | CASSLSTSNTGELFF | TGTGCCAGCAGCTTATCCACGTCGAACACCGGGGAGCTGTTTTTT